This TCR beta chain was sequenced for a study of beta chain features in type 1 diabetes. Every isolated RNA sample was fully reverse transcribed, so sequencing captured expressed TCRB transcripts. Sequencing used immunoSEQ multiplex PCR; TCRdb keeps in-frame clones, though not all of them. The sample has 360,000 or so clones, about 19% seen once; the top ten hold 0.035% to 0.055%. This clone was counted between two and nine times. V was shortened by 2 bases and J by 4 bases, with 6 bases between the two germline ends. Germline CDR1 MNHNS, CDR2 SASEGT. This CDR3 spans 13 amino acids. This receptor was identified in a woman aged 18-30 years in good health. The sample consisted of naive CD4+ T cells from blood. The V call is TRBV6-1, the J call TRBJ2-1, with D possibly matching TRBD1 (6 bases). The CDR3 reads CASSEQGYNEQFF. Here the CDR3 DNA reads TGTGCCAGCAGTGAACAGGGGTACAATGAGCAGTTCTTC.